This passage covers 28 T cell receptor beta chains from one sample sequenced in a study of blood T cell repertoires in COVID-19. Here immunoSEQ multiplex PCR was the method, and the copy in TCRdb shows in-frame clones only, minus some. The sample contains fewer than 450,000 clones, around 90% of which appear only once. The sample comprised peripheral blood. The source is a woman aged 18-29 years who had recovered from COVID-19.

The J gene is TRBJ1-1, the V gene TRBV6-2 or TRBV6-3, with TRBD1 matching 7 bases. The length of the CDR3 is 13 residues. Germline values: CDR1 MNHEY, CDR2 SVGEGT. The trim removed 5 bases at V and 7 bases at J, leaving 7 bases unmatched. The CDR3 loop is CASSRQGRGEAFF. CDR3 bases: TGTGCCAGCAGTCGACAGGGTCGGGGTGAAGCTTTCTTT.

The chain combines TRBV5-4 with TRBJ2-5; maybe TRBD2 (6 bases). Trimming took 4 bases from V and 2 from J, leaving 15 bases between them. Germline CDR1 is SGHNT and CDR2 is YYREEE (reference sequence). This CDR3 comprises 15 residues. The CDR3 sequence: CASSPRESLQETQYF. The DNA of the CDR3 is TGTGCCAGCAGCCCCCGGGAGTCCCTACAAGAGACCCAGTACTTC.

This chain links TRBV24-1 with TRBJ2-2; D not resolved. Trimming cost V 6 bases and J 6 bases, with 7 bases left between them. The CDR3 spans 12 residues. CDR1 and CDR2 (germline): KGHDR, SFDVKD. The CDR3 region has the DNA TGTGCCACCAGTATAGCCGCCGGGGAGCTGTTTTTT. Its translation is CATSIAAGELFF.

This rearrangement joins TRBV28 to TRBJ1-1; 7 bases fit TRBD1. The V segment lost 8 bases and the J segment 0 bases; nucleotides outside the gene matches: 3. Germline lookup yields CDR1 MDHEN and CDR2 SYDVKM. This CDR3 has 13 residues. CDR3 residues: CASRDRLNTEAFF. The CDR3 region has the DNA TGTGCCAGCCGGGACAGATTGAACACTGAAGCTTTCTTT.

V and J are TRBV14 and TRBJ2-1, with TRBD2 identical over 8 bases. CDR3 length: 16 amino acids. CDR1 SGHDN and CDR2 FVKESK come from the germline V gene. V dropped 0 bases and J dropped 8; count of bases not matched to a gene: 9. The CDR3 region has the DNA TGTGCCAGCAGCCAAGATCCTGCGGGGGGTTGGGATGAGCAGTTCTTC. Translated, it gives CASSQDPAGGWDEQFF.

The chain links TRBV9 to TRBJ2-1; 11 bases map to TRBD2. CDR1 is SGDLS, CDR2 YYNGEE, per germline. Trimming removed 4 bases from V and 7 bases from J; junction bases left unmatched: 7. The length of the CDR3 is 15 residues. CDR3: CASSLLTSGRNEQFF. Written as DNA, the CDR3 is TGTGCCAGCAGCCTTCTAACTAGCGGGAGAAATGAGCAGTTCTTC.

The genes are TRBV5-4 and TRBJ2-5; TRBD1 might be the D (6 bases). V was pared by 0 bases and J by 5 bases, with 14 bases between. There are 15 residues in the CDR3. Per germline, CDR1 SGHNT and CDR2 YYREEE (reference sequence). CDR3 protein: CASSLERRGFETQYF. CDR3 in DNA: TGTGCCAGCAGCTTGGAGCGCAGGGGTTTCGAGACCCAGTACTTC.

CDR3: CASSPGAYNEQFF. CDR3 coding DNA: TGTGCCAGCAGCCCGGGAGCCTACAATGAGCAGTTCTTC. The rearrangement uses TRBV5-5 and TRBJ2-1; possibly TRBD2 for D (6 bases). V gave up 4 bases and J gave up 2 bases, with 7 bases separating them. The germline V gene encodes CDR1 SGHKS and CDR2 YYEKEE (reference sequence). The CDR3 is 13 residues long.

The CDR3 DNA follows: TGTGCCAGCAGCTGGGGGGGAAGGGGTATTCAGTACTTC. Its translation is CASSWGGRGIQYF. The genes are TRBV12-3 or TRBV12-4 and TRBJ2-4; TRBD2 matches at 7 bases. CDR3 size: 13 residues. V lost 6 bases, J lost 10 bases, and 9 bases stayed unmatched.

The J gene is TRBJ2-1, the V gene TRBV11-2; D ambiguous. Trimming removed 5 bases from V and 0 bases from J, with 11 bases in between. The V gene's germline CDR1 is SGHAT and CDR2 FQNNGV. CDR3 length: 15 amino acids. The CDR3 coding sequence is TGTGCCAGCAGCCGCGGAACGCGCTCCTACAATGAGCAGTTCTTC. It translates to CASSRGTRSYNEQFF.

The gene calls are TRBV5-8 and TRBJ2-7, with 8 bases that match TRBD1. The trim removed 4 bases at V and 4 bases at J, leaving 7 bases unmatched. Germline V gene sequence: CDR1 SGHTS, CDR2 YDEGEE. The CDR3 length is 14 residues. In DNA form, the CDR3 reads TGTGCCAGCAGCGACCGGGACAGGATTTACGAGCAGTACGTC. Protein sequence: CASSDRDRIYEQYV.

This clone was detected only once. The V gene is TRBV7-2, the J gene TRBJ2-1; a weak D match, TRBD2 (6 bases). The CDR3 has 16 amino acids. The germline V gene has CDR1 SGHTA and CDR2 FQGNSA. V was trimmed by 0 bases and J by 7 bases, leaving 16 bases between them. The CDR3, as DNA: TGTGCCAGCAGCTTAGCCGGGAGTAGTATTAAGAATGAGCAGTTCTTC. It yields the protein CASSLAGSSIKNEQFF.

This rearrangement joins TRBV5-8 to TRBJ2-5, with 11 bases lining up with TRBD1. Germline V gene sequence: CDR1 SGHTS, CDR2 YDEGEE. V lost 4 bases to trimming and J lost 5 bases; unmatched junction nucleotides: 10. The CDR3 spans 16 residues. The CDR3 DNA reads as TGTGCCAGCAGCGCCTGGGACAGGGGGTTGGGGGAGACCCAGTACTTC. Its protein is CASSAWDRGLGETQYF.

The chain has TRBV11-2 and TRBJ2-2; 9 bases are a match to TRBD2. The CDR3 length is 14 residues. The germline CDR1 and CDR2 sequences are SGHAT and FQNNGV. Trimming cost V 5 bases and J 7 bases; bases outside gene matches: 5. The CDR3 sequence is CASSPLAGYGELFF. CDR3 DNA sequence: TGTGCCAGCAGCCCACTAGCGGGTTACGGGGAGCTGTTTTTT. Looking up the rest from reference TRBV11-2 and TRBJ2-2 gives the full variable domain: EAGVAQSPRYKIIEKRQSVAFWCNPISGHATLYWYQQILGQGPKLLIQFQNNGVVDDSQLPKDRFSAERLKGVDSTLKIQPAKLEDSAVYLCASSPLAGYGELFFGEGSRLTVL.

The CDR3 sequence is CASSYNSGSSYNEQFF. The CDR3, as DNA: TGCGCCAGCAGTTACAACAGCGGGAGCTCCTACAATGAGCAGTTCTTC. The gene calls are TRBV10-2 and TRBJ2-1, with 8 bases identical to TRBD2. The CDR3 covers 16 residues. Trimming cost V 5 bases and J 0 bases; bases outside gene matches: 6. CDR1 and CDR2 (germline): WSHSY, SAAADI.

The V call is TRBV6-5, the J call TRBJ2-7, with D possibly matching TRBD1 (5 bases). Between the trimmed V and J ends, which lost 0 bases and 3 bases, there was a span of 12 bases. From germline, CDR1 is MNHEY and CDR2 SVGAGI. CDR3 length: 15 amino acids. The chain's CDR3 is CASSYSTGAIYEQYV. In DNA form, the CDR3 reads TGTGCCAGCAGTTACTCGACTGGGGCAATCTACGAGCAGTACGTC.

The CDR3 sequence: CASSWIRTDDEAYEQYV. The CDR3 DNA is TGCGCCAGCAGCTGGATCCGGACAGACGATGAAGCCTACGAGCAGTACGTC. This chain uses TRBV5-1 with TRBJ2-7, with D perhaps TRBD1 (6 bases). The length of the CDR3 is 17 residues. Trimming pared 3 bases from V and 2 bases from J, leaving 21 bases between. The V gene's germline CDR1 is SGHRS and CDR2 YFSETQ.

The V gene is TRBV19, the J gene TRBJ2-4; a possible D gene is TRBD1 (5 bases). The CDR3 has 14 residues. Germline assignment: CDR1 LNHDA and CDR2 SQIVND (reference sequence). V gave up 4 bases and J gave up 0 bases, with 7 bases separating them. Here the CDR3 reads CASSTTVAKNIQYF. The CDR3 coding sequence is TGTGCCAGTAGTACGACAGTAGCCAAAAACATTCAGTACTTC.

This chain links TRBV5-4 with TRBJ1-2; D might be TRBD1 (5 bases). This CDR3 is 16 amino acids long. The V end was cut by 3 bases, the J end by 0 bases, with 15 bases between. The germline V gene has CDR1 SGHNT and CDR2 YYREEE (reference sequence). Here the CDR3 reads CASSSGRAEANYGYTF. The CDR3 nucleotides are TGTGCCAGCAGCTCTGGCAGGGCAGAAGCTAACTATGGCTACACCTTC.

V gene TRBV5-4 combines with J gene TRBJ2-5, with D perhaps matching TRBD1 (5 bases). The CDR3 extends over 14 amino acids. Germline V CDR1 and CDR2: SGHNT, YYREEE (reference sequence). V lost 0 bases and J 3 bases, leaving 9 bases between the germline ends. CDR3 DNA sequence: TGTGCCAGCAGCTTGGAACCCAGGGAAGAGACCCAGTACTTC. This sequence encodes CASSLEPREETQYF.

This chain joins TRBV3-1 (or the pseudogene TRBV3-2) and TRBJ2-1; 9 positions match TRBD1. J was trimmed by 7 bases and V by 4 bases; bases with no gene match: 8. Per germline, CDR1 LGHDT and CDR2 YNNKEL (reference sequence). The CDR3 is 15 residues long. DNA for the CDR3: TGTGCCAGCAGCCTACCGGACAGGGGCCTGAATGAGCAGTTCTTC. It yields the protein CASSLPDRGLNEQFF.

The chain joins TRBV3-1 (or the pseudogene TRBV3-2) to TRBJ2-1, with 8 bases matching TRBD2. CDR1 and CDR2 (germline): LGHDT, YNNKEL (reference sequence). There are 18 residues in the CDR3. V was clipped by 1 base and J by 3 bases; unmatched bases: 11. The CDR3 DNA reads TGTGCCAGCAGCCAAGGGGCCCCCGGGACTAGAATCTACAATGAGCAGTTCTTC. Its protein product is CASSQGAPGTRIYNEQFF.

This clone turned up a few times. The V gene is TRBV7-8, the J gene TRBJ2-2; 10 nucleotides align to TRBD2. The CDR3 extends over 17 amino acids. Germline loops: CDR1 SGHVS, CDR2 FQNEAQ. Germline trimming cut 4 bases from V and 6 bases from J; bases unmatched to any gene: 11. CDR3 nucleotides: TGTGCCAGCAGCTCCACGGGGGTAGCGGGAGGAGCCGGGGAGCTGTTTTTT. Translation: CASSSTGVAGGAGELFF.

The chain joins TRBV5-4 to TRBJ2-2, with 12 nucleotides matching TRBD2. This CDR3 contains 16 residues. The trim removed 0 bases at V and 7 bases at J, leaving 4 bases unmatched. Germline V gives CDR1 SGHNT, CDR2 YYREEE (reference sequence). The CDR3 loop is CASSLDRTSGNGELFF. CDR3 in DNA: TGTGCCAGCAGCTTGGATAGGACTAGCGGGAACGGGGAGCTGTTTTTT.

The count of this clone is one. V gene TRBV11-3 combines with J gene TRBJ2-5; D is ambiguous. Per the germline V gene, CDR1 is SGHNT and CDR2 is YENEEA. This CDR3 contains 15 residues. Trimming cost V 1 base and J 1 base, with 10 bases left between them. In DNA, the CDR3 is TGTGCCAGCAGCTTAGTTGGTAGTCTCCAAGAGACCCAGTACTTC. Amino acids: CASSLVGSLQETQYF.

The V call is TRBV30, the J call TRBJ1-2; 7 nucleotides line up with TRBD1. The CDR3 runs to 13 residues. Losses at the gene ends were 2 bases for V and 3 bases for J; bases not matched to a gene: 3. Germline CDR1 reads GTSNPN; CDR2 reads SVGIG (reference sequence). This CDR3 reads CAWSLGQYYGYTF. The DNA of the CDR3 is TGTGCCTGGAGTTTGGGACAGTACTATGGCTACACCTTC.

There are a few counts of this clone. The CDR3 coding sequence is TGTGCCAGCAGCTTGGCCAAACCGGGACTAGGGAACACCGGGGAGCTGTTTTTT. Protein product: CASSLAKPGLGNTGELFF. The rearrangement joins TRBV5-4 to TRBJ2-2; TRBD2 matches 8 bases. The V gene end was trimmed by 0 bases and the J gene end by 1 base; junction bases not matched to a gene: 8. The CDR3 totals 18 residues. CDR1 is SGHNT and CDR2 is YYREEE in the germline V gene (reference sequence).

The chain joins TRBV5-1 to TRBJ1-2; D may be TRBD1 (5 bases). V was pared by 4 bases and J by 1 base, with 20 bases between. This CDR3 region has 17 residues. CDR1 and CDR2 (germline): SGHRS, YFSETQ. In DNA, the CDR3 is TGCGCCAGCAGCCGGGGGGTAAGGTCGGAGTATAACTATGGCTACACCTTC. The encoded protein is CASSRGVRSEYNYGYTF. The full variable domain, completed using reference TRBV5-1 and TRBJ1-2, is KAGVTQTPRYLIKTRGQQVTLSCSPISGHRSVSWYQQTPGQGLQFLFEYFSETQRNKGNFPGRFSGRQFSNSRSEMNVSTLELGDSALYLCASSRGVRSEYNYGYTFGSGTRLTVV.